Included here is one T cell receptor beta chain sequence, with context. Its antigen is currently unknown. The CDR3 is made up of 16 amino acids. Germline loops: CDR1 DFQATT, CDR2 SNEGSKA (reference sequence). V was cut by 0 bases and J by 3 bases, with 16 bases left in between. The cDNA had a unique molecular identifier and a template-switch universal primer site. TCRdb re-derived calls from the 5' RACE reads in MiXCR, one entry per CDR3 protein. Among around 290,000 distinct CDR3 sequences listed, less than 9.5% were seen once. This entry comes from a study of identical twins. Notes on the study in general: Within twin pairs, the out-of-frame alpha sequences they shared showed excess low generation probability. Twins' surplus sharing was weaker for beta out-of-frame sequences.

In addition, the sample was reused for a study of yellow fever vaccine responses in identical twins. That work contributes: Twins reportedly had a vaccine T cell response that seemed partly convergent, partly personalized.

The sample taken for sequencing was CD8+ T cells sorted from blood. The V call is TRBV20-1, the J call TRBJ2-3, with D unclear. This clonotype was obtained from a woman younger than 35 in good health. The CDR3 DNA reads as TGCAGTGCTAGAGATTGGGCCAGGACCGAAACAGATACGCAGTATTTT. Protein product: CSARDWARTETDTQYF.